The 32 T cell receptor beta chains in this list originate from one sample, sequenced in a study of patients and donors after allogeneic stem cell transplantation. TCRdb re-called the RT-PCR reads with MiXCR, one entry per CDR3 protein. In the table there are some 200,000 distinct CDR3 sequences, 41% of which are singletons. Sequenced material: blood, either unsorted or a sorted T cell fraction (not recorded which). These TCRs come from a human donor who was either an allogeneic HSCT recipient or a stem cell or donor lymphocyte infusion donor (not recorded which). It is not recorded whose cells these are; they may come from a transplant donor.

The rearrangement links TRBV4-3 to TRBJ2-3, with D hard to call. Trimming cost V 0 bases and J 2 bases, with 12 bases left between them. CDR1 is LGHNA, CDR2 YSLEER, per germline. The CDR3 spans 16 residues. The CDR3 protein is CASSQEEAEITDTQYF. The CDR3 region has the DNA TGCGCCAGCAGCCAAGAAGAAGCAGAGATCACAGATACGCAGTATTTT.

This clonotype was counted many times. The V gene is TRBV12-3 or TRBV12-4, the J gene TRBJ2-3; 12 bases agree with TRBD2. This CDR3 contains 15 residues. Trimming cost V 5 bases and J 3 bases; bases outside gene matches: 3. Here the CDR3 reads CASSPLAGGTDTQYF. The CDR3 bases are TGTGCCAGCAGTCCCCTAGCGGGAGGGACAGATACGCAGTATTTT.

The chain carries TRBV24-1 and TRBJ1-2; possibly TRBD1 for D (5 bases). This CDR3 contains 12 residues. V was clipped by 12 bases and J by 8 bases, with 18 bases between them. The germline CDR1 and CDR2 sequences are KGHDR and SFDVKD. DNA of the CDR3: TGTGCCCCCGACGGGGGGATACAGGGCTACACCTTC. It codes for CAPDGGIQGYTF.

The rearrangement joins TRBV4-1 to TRBJ1-2; D is unclear. Trimming pared 0 bases from V and 4 bases from J, leaving 12 bases between. Germline-derived CDR1 and CDR2 are MGHRA and YSYEKL. This CDR3 spans 15 amino acids. The CDR3 DNA is TGCGCCAGCAGCCAAGAGGGAGGGTTTCTCTATGGCTACACCTTC. It encodes CASSQEGGFLYGYTF.

The chain employs TRBV24-1 and TRBJ2-3, with TRBD2 as a possible D gene (5 bases). This CDR3 spans 16 amino acids. Trimming took 0 bases from V and 3 from J, leaving 12 bases between them. The germline CDR1 and CDR2 sequences are KGHDR and SFDVKD. CDR3 amino acids: CATSDLQETTTDTQYF. DNA of the CDR3: TGTGCCACCAGTGATTTGCAGGAGACTACTACAGATACGCAGTATTTT.

The chain couples TRBV29-1 to TRBJ1-1; D not resolved. CDR1 and CDR2 from the germline V gene are SQVTM and ANQGSEA. The CDR3 contains 10 residues. V lost 6 bases to trimming and J lost 3 bases, with 5 bases between them. DNA for the CDR3: TGCAGCGTGGGGTACACTGAAGCTTTCTTT. This translates into CSVGYTEAFF. The entire variable domain, with the rest obtained from reference TRBV29-1 and TRBJ1-1, is as follows: SAVISQKPSRDICQRGTSLTIQCQVDSQVTMMFWYRQQPGQSLTLIATANQGSEATYESGFVIDKFPISRPNLTFSTLTVSNMSPEDSSIYLCSVGYTEAFFGQGTRLTVV.

The CDR3 coding sequence is TGCGCCAGCAGTCGGACTAGCGGAAATAACTACGAGCAGTACTTC. It is translated as CASSRTSGNNYEQYF. The chain links TRBV5-1 to TRBJ2-7, with 10 nucleotides matching TRBD2. V lost 5 bases to trimming and J lost 3 bases; unmatched junction nucleotides: 8. There are 15 residues in the CDR3. Germline V CDR1 and CDR2: SGHRS, YFSETQ.

This clonotype was picked up a small number of times. The V gene is TRBV7-9, the J gene TRBJ2-7, with 8 nucleotides matching TRBD2. Per the germline V gene, CDR1 is SEHNR and CDR2 is FQNEAQ (reference sequence). Losses at the gene ends were 6 bases for V and 0 bases for J; bases not matched to a gene: 4. The CDR3 runs to 14 residues. The CDR3, as DNA: TGTGCCAGCAGAATAAGCGGGAGCTCCTACGAGCAGTACTTC. Protein sequence: CASRISGSSYEQYF.

This clonotype has only a few counts. The chain has TRBV27 and TRBJ1-2; D is uncertain. The CDR3 is 14 residues long. V gave up 4 bases and J gave up 6 bases, with 15 bases separating them. Germline-derived CDR1 and CDR2 are MNHEY and SMNVEV (reference sequence). This CDR3 is CASSSSGRRNGYTF. The CDR3, as DNA: TGTGCCAGCAGTTCGTCCGGGAGGAGGAATGGCTACACCTTC.

The chain joins TRBV7-8 to TRBJ1-2; D is possibly TRBD1 (6 bases). Germline V gives CDR1 SGHVS, CDR2 FQNEAQ. V shed 5 bases and J shed 6 bases, with 19 bases lying between them. The CDR3 spans 15 residues. The CDR3 sequence: CASSEEAGATDGYTF. CDR3 nucleotides: TGTGCCAGCAGCGAGGAGGCGGGGGCAACCGATGGCTACACCTTC.

The sample holds a few counts of this clonotype. The chain carries TRBV5-5 and TRBJ2-7; D call uncertain. The CDR3 sequence is 17 residues long. Germline V CDR1 and CDR2: SGHKS, YYEKEE (reference sequence). V was trimmed by 3 bases and J by 0 bases, leaving 19 bases between them. CDR3: CASSSRFGLLSSYEQYF. The CDR3 DNA reads as TGTGCCAGCAGCTCACGCTTCGGGCTACTAAGCTCCTACGAGCAGTACTTC.

In its sample, this clonotype was seen a few times. The rearrangement uses TRBV5-1 and TRBJ2-4; D gene ambiguous. The CDR3 is 14 amino acids. The V end lost 0 bases, the J end lost 5 bases, and 9 bases lay between the germline ends. The germline V gene encodes CDR1 SGHRS and CDR2 YFSETQ. The CDR3 here is CASSLAGFQNIQYF. CDR3 DNA sequence: TGCGCCAGCAGCTTGGCCGGGTTTCAAAACATTCAGTACTTC.

The CDR3: CASSLANRVQETQYF. The DNA of the CDR3 is TGTGCCAGCAGCTTGGCCAACAGGGTCCAAGAGACCCAGTACTTC. The chain links TRBV5-8 to TRBJ2-5; perhaps TRBD1 as D (6 bases). The CDR3 totals 15 residues. Trimming cost V 0 bases and J 1 base, with 10 bases left between them. Per the germline V gene, CDR1 is SGHTS and CDR2 is YDEGEE.

There are a few counts of this clonotype. The chain is built from TRBV27 and TRBJ1-1; TRBD1 is a possible D gene (5 bases). Between the trimmed V and J ends, which lost 6 bases and 2 bases, there was a span of 16 bases. The V gene's germline CDR1 is MNHEY and CDR2 SMNVEV (reference sequence). The CDR3 sequence is 15 residues long. For the CDR3, the DNA is TGTGCCAGCAGACTGCCTGGGACGGGTAACACTGAAGCTTTCTTT. As protein: CASRLPGTGNTEAFF.

The table lists this clonotype with many counts. The J gene is TRBJ1-5, the V gene TRBV10-3, with 7 bases that match TRBD1. The junction had 3 bases not matched to a gene; V was cut back by 10 bases and J by 0 bases. The CDR3 is made up of 13 amino acids. The germline gives CDR1 ENHRY, CDR2 SYGVKD. CDR3 coding DNA: TGTGCCAACCAGGGGGATAGCAATCAGCCCCAGCATTTT. It codes for CANQGDSNQPQHF.

The CDR3 protein is CASCSGLTNTGELFF. CDR3 sequence (DNA): TGTGCCAGCTGTTCGGGACTAACTAACACCGGGGAGCTGTTTTTT. This chain links TRBV12-3 or TRBV12-4 with TRBJ2-2; 7 bases are a match to TRBD2. The length of the CDR3 is 15 residues. V was clipped by 8 bases and J by 2 bases; unmatched bases: 8.

The chain joins TRBV4-3 to TRBJ2-3, with TRBD1 identical over 8 bases. Germline lookup yields CDR1 LGHNA and CDR2 YSLEER. CDR3 length equals 14 residues. The trim removed 4 bases at V and 3 bases at J, leaving 3 bases unmatched. Written as DNA, the CDR3 is TGCGCCAGCAGCCCCGGGACAGGTACAGATACGCAGTATTTT. Its protein is CASSPGTGTDTQYF.

In this sample, this clonotype turned up a few times. V and J are TRBV12-3 or TRBV12-4 and TRBJ2-6; D unclear. The CDR3 loop spans 16 amino acids. V was cut by 3 bases and J by 2 bases, with 11 bases left in between. As DNA, the CDR3 is TGTGCCAGCAGTTTGGCGGCAACTCCTGGGGCCAACGTCCTGACTTTC. Protein sequence: CASSLAATPGANVLTF.

This chain links TRBV7-9 with TRBJ2-1; D is perhaps TRBD2 (5 bases). The CDR3 covers 15 residues. Germline V gene sequence: CDR1 SEHNR, CDR2 FQNEAQ (reference sequence). Trimming took off 1 base at V and 5 bases at J, with 12 bases between the two ends. CDR3 bases: TGTGCCAGCAGCTTAGTCGTGGCTAGCCACAATGAGCAGTTCTTC. Its translation is CASSLVVASHNEQFF.

The J gene is TRBJ2-7, the V gene TRBV28; D is possibly TRBD1 (6 bases). CDR1 and CDR2 (germline): MDHEN, SYDVKM. V dropped 4 bases and J dropped 5 bases, with 24 bases sitting between them. CDR3 length equals 17 residues. In DNA form, the CDR3 reads TGTGCCAGCAGTTCCCCCCCGCAGGGGTACGTACTAAACGAGCAGTACTTC. Amino acids: CASSSPPQGYVLNEQYF.

A single count supports this clonotype. This chain uses TRBV21-1 with TRBJ2-5; the table's D call TRBD1 went unverified against the DNA. TRBV21-1 is a pseudogene locus. The CDR3 is 18 amino acids. CDR3 sequence reads: CASSKGQRDRTSQETQYF. The CDR3 coding sequence is TGTGCCAGCAGCAAAGGGCAACGGGACCGCACATCACAAGAGACCCAGTACTTC.

This clonotype was seen a few times. The chain links TRBV12-3 or TRBV12-4 to TRBJ1-1; D may be TRBD1 (5 bases). V lost 9 bases to trimming and J lost 1 base, with 27 bases between them. There are 18 residues in the CDR3. The CDR3 nucleotides read TGTGCCAGAACCAATTGGGAGGGCAGGGAGTCTTGGAACACTGAAGCTTTCTTT. Protein: CARTNWEGRESWNTEAFF.

This chain connects TRBV24-1 to TRBJ2-2; 7 positions agree with TRBD1. This CDR3 comprises 13 residues. Germline V lookup: CDR1 KGHDR, CDR2 SFDVKD. V dropped 9 bases and J dropped 6; count of bases not matched to a gene: 6. The CDR3 DNA reads as TGTGCCACCGAGAAGGGGGCGGCCGGGGAGCTGTTTTTT. As protein: CATEKGAAGELFF.

This clonotype was detected many times. CDR3 sequence: CASSLPDIHNQPQHF. The CDR3 DNA sequence: TGTGCCAGCAGCCTACCGGACATACACAATCAGCCCCAGCATTTT. The rearrangement uses TRBV12-3 or TRBV12-4 and TRBJ1-5, with D possibly matching TRBD1 (5 bases). The CDR3 runs to 15 residues. Trimming took off 6 bases at V and 3 bases at J, with 15 bases between the two ends.

There are a few counts of this clonotype. V is TRBV7-9 and J is TRBJ2-7, with a tentative D call TRBD1 (5 bases). The CDR3 consists of 15 residues. Germline-derived CDR1 and CDR2 are SEHNR and FQNEAQ (reference sequence). Trimming shortened V by 2 bases and J by 1 base, and 12 bases separated the two germline ends. The CDR3 bases are TGTGCCAGCAGCTTATTCGACAGCGAGTCCTACGAGCAGTACTTC. Translated: CASSLFDSESYEQYF.

The chain has TRBV4-3 and TRBJ1-6; no clear D. Germline-derived CDR1 and CDR2 are LGHNA and YSLEER. V dropped 0 bases and J dropped 7 bases, with 19 bases sitting between them. This CDR3 has 18 residues. The CDR3 DNA reads as TGCGCCAGCAGCCAAGACGCTATCTGGGTCAGCCAAAATTCACCCCTCCACTTT. Protein sequence: CASSQDAIWVSQNSPLHF.

The chain employs TRBV5-1 and TRBJ2-1, with 8 bases matching TRBD1. V lost 1 base to trimming and J lost 8 bases; unmatched junction nucleotides: 17. The germline V gene encodes CDR1 SGHRS and CDR2 YFSETQ. The CDR3 is 18 residues long. CDR3 loop: CASSLLSAPGQADYEQFF. CDR3 DNA: TGCGCCAGCAGCTTGTTATCGGCCCCGGGACAGGCCGATTATGAGCAGTTCTTC.

The CDR3 region has the DNA TGTGCCAGCAGCCAAGCCGGGACAGGGGGCTCCTATTATGGCTACACCTTC. This translates into CASSQAGTGGSYYGYTF. This rearrangement joins TRBV4-2 to TRBJ1-2; 12 positions match TRBD1. CDR1 LGHNA and CDR2 YNFKEQ come from the germline V gene. Germline trimming cut 1 base from V and 5 bases from J; bases unmatched to any gene: 8. This CDR3 is built from 17 residues.

The CDR3 loop reads CASSQTSVELEQYF. In DNA, the CDR3 is TGTGCCAGCAGCCAGACTAGCGTCGAGCTCGAGCAGTACTTC. This sequence joins TRBV6-5 and TRBJ2-7; 8 nucleotides match TRBD2. The CDR3 runs to 14 residues. The germline V gene encodes CDR1 MNHEY and CDR2 SVGAGI. Trimming took 6 bases from V and 6 from J; bases not matched to a gene: 10.

On this clonotype itself: Since no conserved phenylalanine or tryptophan closes the CDR3, a read error is the likely cause. This rearrangement joins TRBV6-5 to TRBJ2-1; D is perhaps TRBD1 (5 bases). Looked up from germline, CDR1 is MNHEY and CDR2 is SVGAGI. This CDR3 has 16 residues. Trimming left V 4 bases short and J 1 base short, with 14 bases between. CDR3 protein: CASSSIREYSYNEQFS. As DNA, the CDR3 is TGTGCCAGCAGTTCTATCAGGGAATATTCCTACAATGAGCAGTTCTCC.

In its sample, this clonotype was seen a few times. J is TRBJ2-1 and V is TRBV15; the D is unclear. V was pared by 1 base and J by 7 bases, with 14 bases between. Germline V gene sequence: CDR1 LNHNV, CDR2 YYDKDF (reference sequence). CDR3 length equals 15 residues. DNA of the CDR3: TGTGCCACCAGCAGAGCGACCCAAGCTGGGAATGAGCAGTTCTTC. Translation: CATSRATQAGNEQFF. Variable domain in full (rest from reference TRBV15 and TRBJ2-1): DAMVIQNPRYQVTQFGKPVTLSCSQTLNHNVMYWYQQKSSQAPKLLFHYYDKDFNNEADTPDNFQSRRPNTSFCFLDIRSPGLGDTAMYLCATSRATQAGNEQFFGPGTRLTVL.

This chain links TRBV4-1 with TRBJ2-7; TRBD2 matches 10 bases. Per the germline V gene, CDR1 is MGHRA and CDR2 is YSYEKL. This CDR3 spans 20 amino acids. J lost 0 bases, V lost 4 bases, and 18 bases had no gene match. CDR3 sequence: CASSPHDRLAGRPTSYEQYF. The CDR3, as DNA: TGCGCCAGCAGCCCACACGATCGACTAGCGGGCCGTCCCACCTCCTACGAGCAGTACTTC.